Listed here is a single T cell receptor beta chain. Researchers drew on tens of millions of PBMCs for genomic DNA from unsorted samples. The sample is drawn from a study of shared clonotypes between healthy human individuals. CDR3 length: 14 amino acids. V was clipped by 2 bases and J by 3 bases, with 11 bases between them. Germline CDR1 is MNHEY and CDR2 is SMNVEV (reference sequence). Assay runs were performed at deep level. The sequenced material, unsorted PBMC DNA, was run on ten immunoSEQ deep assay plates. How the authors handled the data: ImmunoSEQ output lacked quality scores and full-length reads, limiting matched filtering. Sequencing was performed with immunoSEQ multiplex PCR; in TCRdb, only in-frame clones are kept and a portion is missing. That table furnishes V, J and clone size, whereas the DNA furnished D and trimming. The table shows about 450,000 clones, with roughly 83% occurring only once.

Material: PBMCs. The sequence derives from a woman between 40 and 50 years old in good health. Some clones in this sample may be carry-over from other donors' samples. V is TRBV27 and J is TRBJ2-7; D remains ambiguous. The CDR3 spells CASSLKGSNYEQYF. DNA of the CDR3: TGTGCCAGCAGTTTAAAGGGTTCCAACTACGAGCAGTACTTC.